This T cell receptor beta chain derives from a study of cytotoxic CD8 clonotypes in ibrutinib-treated CLL listed by TCRdb under 2021. With regard to the full study: The cohort included some 14 treatment-naive and about a dozen relapsed/refractory patients; about 18 were IGHV unmutated. Partial responses were observed in approximately 24 patients and complete responses in 2; after a median follow-up of 68 months, remission was maintained in 14 patients and progression was observed in approximately 12. Response samples were obtained after a median of about 13 months of treatment, with a range of about 6 to 40 months. On average, each sample had about 260,000 productive templates and 96,000 or so productive rearrangements. Longitudinal samples were obtainable from about 30% of the roughly 90 participants in the trial. Cryopreserved peripheral blood mononuclear cells were obtained before treatment, at response, and at either sustained remission or disease progression. All remission and progressive disease samples were collected while patients were still receiving ibrutinib. The paper as a whole reports these results and caveats: Sustained-remission and progressing patients did not have matched sampling times, and lymph node repertoires were not examined. Public clonotypes were found to be uncommon and were observed to contract or remain stable during treatment; the increase in clonality was shown to reflect expansion of private clonotypes at ibrutinib response. Clonality increased at ibrutinib response, stayed stable in sustained remission, and fell back toward baseline at progression. At baseline, clonality was higher than in age-matched healthy donors and showed a strong correlation with circulating CD8+ T-cell counts.

In the paper's terms, the time point label means: progressive disease on ibrutinib. For TCR beta library preparation, 2 to 2.5 micrograms of genomic DNA were isolated from cryopreserved PBMCs. High-throughput TCR beta sequencing was performed on longitudinal blood samples from CLL patients receiving ibrutinib monotherapy. The patients took part in an open-label, single-center phase 2 trial of ibrutinib monotherapy. According to the germline V gene, CDR1 reads SQVTM and CDR2 reads ANQGSEA. The CDR3 starts with the cysteine, ends with the phenylalanine, and has 13 residues. The read is trimmed to its CDR3 DNA, 39 bases read in frame from base 1. Trimming costs V 4 bases and J 5 bases, and their ends lie 14 bases apart. Each clonotype received, on average, 10x coverage in deep resolution sequencing performed on a MiSeq, where the target depth lay between 1 in 1 million and 1 in 200,000 T cells. The immunoSEQ hsTCRB Kit was used to generate the TCR beta libraries. The paper's data handling went like this. Data were analyzed with ImmunoSEQ Data Assistant and ImmunoSEQ Analyzer, with V, D and J genes assigned per IMGT definitions. Clonality, which ranges from 0 to 1, was calculated as one minus the normalized Shannon entropy of productive rearrangement frequencies. Only overrepresented clonotypes making up at least 0.05% of each patient's repertoire were included in the public clonotype analysis. Fewer than 15 repertoires from age-matched healthy donors, obtained from immuneACCESS, served as clonality controls. Sourced from immuneACCESS, this table was stored by TCRdb with only in-frame sequences that have V and J called. A share of the clones is absent; for the studies checked, an unresolved V gene accounts for under half, and the remainder has no known explanation. Clone size and V and J calls were adopted from that table, with D and trimming inferred from the DNA. Counted in this sample were 70,000 to 85,000 clones; around 81% of them appeared once. 6% to 9% of the sample rests with the top ten.

Remarks on this clone: Which antigen it targets is not known. No much larger clonotype is one base removed from it; base qualities were not supplied.

The TCR comes from a human donor with chronic lymphocytic leukemia. The rearrangement joined TRBV29-1 to TRBJ2-5; possibly the D gene is TRBD1, per 5 matching bases. Material: PBMCs, obtained at disease progression, from a patient treated with ibrutinib. The DNA sequence is TGCAGCGTTGGGCGTAGGGGCTGGGAGACCCAGTACTTC. Translated, it reads CSVGRRGWETQYF.